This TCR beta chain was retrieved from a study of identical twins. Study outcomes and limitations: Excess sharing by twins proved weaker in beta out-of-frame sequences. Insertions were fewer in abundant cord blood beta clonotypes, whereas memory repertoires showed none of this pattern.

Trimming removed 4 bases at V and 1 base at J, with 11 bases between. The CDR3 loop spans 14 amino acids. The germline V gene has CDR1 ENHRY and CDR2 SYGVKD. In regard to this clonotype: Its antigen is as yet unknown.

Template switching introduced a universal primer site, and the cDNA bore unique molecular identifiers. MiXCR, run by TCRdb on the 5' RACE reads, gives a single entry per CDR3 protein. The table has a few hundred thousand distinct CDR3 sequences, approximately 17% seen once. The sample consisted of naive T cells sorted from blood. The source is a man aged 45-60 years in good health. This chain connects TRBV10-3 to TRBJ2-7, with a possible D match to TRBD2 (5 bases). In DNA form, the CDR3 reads TGTGCCATCAGTGGGCAGGCGGGTTCCTACGAGCAGTACTTC. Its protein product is CAISGQAGSYEQYF.